Listed below are T cell receptor beta chains from one sample, sequenced in a study of long-term antiretroviral therapy in people with HIV. Using immunoSEQ multiplex PCR, the repertoire was profiled, and TCRdb retains in-frame clones only, with some absent. The sample shows about 10,000 clones, about 81% of them seen only once. This specimen consisted of unsorted PBMCs, obtained 0.7 years after starting antiretroviral therapy. All receptors come from a man aged 40-49 years with HIV. Both conserved end residues are trimmed from each CDR3. Not all rows give a size; the values are once, few, many and, for expanded clones, a class.

J: TRBJ1-4; V: TRBV18; size: .; CDR3: ASSPDRVVEKLF
J: TRBJ1-1; V: TRBV18; size: .; CDR3: ASSLWTGGMDTEAF
J: TRBJ2-7; V: TRBV9; size: .; CDR3: ASSPLPHPGPLEQY
J: TRBJ2-2; V: TRBV19; size: .; CDR3: ASRGLAGGHTGELF
J: TRBJ2-7; V: TRBV28; size: .; CDR3: ASSFWAREQY
J: TRBJ2-7; V: TRBV5-4; size: .; CDR3: ASSQDFDSFDGEQY
J: TRBJ2-1; V: TRBV7-9; size: .; CDR3: ASSLAGSGNNEQF
J: TRBJ1-4; V: TRBV27; size: .; CDR3: ASSPRGGGNEKLF
J: TRBJ2-5; V: TRBV30; size: .; CDR3: AWSERTRWQY
J: TRBJ1-1; V: TRBV19; size: .; CDR3: ASSIDPQGRMNTEAF
J: TRBJ2-1; V: TRBV11-3; size: medium-sized; CDR3: ASSRPGYNEQF
J: TRBJ2-7; V: TRBV29-1; size: .; CDR3: SAVYQGLNEQY
J: TRBJ2-7; V: TRBV7-8; size: .; CDR3: ASSSGISGEQY
J: TRBJ2-6; V: TRBV18; size: .; CDR3: ASSPMGLAGVSSGANVLT
J: TRBJ2-2; V: TRBV18; size: .; CDR3: ASSQNGQKSTGELF
J: TRBJ2-7; V: TRBV7-2; size: .; CDR3: ASSPTGGRDEQY
J: TRBJ2-1; V: TRBV5-1; size: .; CDR3: ASSLVGGGHNEQF
J: TRBJ1-2; V: TRBV9; size: .; CDR3: ASSGGTQH
J: TRBJ2-7; V: TRBV7-9; size: once; CDR3: ASSSTWGGEQY